This T cell receptor (beta chain) appears in the sequencing data of a study of identical twins. Each CDR3 protein gets one entry after TCRdb re-called the 5' RACE reads with MiXCR. The sample records around 510,000 distinct CDR3 sequences, approximately 14% being singletons. Ten or more counts support this clonotype. V dropped 6 bases and J dropped 2; count of bases not matched to a gene: 1. The CDR3 contains 13 residues. Another study also made use of these data, one on yellow fever vaccine responses in identical twins.

The rearrangement links TRBV12-3 or TRBV12-4 to TRBJ2-3; 8 bases are shared with TRBD1. The TCR was taken from a woman aged 18-35 years in good health. The source material was CD4+ T cells sorted from blood. CDR3 sequence: CASRGQDTDTQYF. DNA of the CDR3: TGTGCCAGCAGGGGACAGGACACAGATACGCAGTATTTT.